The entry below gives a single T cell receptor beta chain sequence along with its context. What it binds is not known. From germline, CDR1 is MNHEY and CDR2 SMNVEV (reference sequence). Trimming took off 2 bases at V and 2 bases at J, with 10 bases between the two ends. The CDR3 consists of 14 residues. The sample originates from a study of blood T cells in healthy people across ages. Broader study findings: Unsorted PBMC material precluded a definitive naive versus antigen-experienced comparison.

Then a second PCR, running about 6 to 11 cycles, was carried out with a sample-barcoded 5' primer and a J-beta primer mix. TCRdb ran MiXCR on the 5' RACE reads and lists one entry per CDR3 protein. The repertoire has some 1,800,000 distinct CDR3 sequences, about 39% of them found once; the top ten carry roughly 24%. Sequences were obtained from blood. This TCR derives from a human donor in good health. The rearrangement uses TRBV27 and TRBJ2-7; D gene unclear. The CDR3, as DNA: TGTGCCAGCAGTTTAAGTAGCAGCCCCTACGAGCAGTACTTC. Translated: CASSLSSSPYEQYF.